This T cell receptor beta chain was captured by sequencing in a study of T cell clusters in autoimmune cytopenias. TRB was amplified from roughly 250 ng of peripheral blood genomic DNA per sample. TRB rearrangements were amplified by touch-down multiplex PCR with mixed TRB-A/B primers. TCRdb re-called the multiplex PCR reads; one entry per CDR3 protein, DNA not given. The listing records some 6,700 distinct CDR3 sequences. The data were also submitted as part of a second study, on T cell repertoires in aging, cancer and after chemotherapy. That report adds: These repertoire data do not allow conclusions about immunological memory after chemotherapy.

The clonotype was recovered from a human donor in good health. The sample comprised peripheral blood.

CDR3 protein: CASSQTSALSYNEQFF. V usage is TRBV5-1 and J usage is TRBJ2-1; absent DNA, TCRdb's TRBD2 call cannot be checked. CDR1 SGHRS and CDR2 YFSETQ come from the germline V gene. The CDR3 consists of 16 residues.